This T cell receptor beta chain was observed in a study of Ad26.COV2.S vaccination and SARS-CoV-2 variants (TCRdb year 2021). About the investigation overall: Donors in the vaccine arm were drawn from COV1001, a multicentre, randomized, double-blind, placebo-controlled phase I-IIa trial testing Ad26.COV2.S in healthy adults. The TCR-sequenced set comprised around 30 samples: approximately 20 Ad26.COV2.S vaccine recipients, 5 placebo recipients and 8 SARS-CoV-2 convalescent individuals. Investigators did not know the trial group allocation while performing experiments and assessing outcomes. Ad26.COV2.S was administered intramuscularly at 5 x 10^10 or 1 x 10^11 viral particles, either as a single shot or as two shots given 56 days apart. Participants in the trial were split at random into five groups of five each, receiving low-dose or high-dose Ad26.COV2.S once or twice, or else placebo on both occasions. TCRbeta repertoire sequencing served as the tool for gauging how specific and how broad the SARS-CoV-2-reactive T cell receptors were following Ad26.COV2.S vaccination.

This specimen's treatment or condition label, interpreted: some 19 received Ad26.COV2.S at low or high dose, single or two shots; about 5 received placebo; per-sample allocation not given. Repertoires of vaccine and placebo recipients were sequenced from samples collected on day 63 after the first injection. Cohort 1b enrolled around 24 adults aged 18-55 years at a single site in Boston, USA, between 29 July and 7 August 2020. Ad26.COV2.S was a replication-incompetent adenovirus type 26 vector expressing a prefusion-stabilized SARS-CoV-2 spike protein from the original Wuhan strain. What the research found in general, with its limitations: It was noted by the authors that total T cell responses may have been underestimated by the TCR breadth and depth analyses. Vaccine and placebo recipients had similar non-spike TCR breadth, a finding consistent with the vaccine containing only spike. Substantial breadth of spike-specific CD8+ and CD4+ T cell responses was reported after vaccination. The study was not powered to compare responses between vaccine doses or regimens. Ad26.COV2.S recipients had higher spike-specific TCR breadth than placebo recipients (P = 0.0014).

The immunoSEQ Assay was used to sequence TCRbeta CDR3 regions. After extraction, genomic DNA underwent amplification by bias-controlled multiplex PCR, followed by high-throughput sequencing. In the paper's pipeline: To quantify the absolute abundance of every unique TCRbeta CDR3 region, sequences were collapsed and filtered. T cell fraction was estimated by normalization of TCRbeta template counts to usable DNA, with usable DNA being measured through amplification of reference genes present in all nucleated cells. Repertoire TCRs were annotated as SARS-CoV-2-specific by exact matching of V gene, CDR3 amino acid sequence and J gene to a known reactive TCR set. The reference SARS-CoV-2 TCR set was derived from MIRA and filtered for enrichment in COVID-19-positive ImmuneCODE repertoires, a step that removed public or cross-reactive TCRs. Based on the MIRA antigens, annotated TCRs were further analysed at the level of specific ORF or position within ORF. Breadth was defined as annotated unique rearrangements over total unique productive rearrangements; depth was the summed frequency of those rearrangements. Two-sided Wilcoxon rank-sum tests were applied when comparing TCR breadth between groups. TCRdb limited this immuneACCESS table to in-frame rearrangements with V and J called. A share of clones is missing; checked studies link under half to unresolved V genes, and the rest is unexplained. That table is the source of V, J and clone size, and D and trimming were worked out from the DNA. The sample data list 500,000 or so clones, and 87% of these were observed just once. Of the sample, 9.5% to 15% is held by the ten largest clones.

Comments on this clone: Its recognized antigen is unknown. No much larger clone exists at a distance of one base, and base qualities are not known.

The receptor was isolated from a person aged 18-65 years who received the Ad26.COV2.S COVID-19 vaccine or a placebo. The sequencing here drew on peripheral blood, taken in a trial of Ad26.COV2.S vaccine versus placebo.

Read as DNA, the sequence is TGTGCCAGCAGTTTTTTCGGGAGGGCCTATGGCTACACCTTC. Translated, it reads CASSFFGRAYGYTF. The chain couples TRBV28 to TRBJ1-2, with no reliable assignment of the D segment. Spanning cysteine to phenylalanine, the CDR3 consists of 14 amino acids. Of the read, only the CDR3 DNA is kept; its 42 bases are in frame from base 1. Based on the germline V gene, the CDR1 and CDR2 sequences are MDHEN and SYDVKM. V was cut back by 3 bases and J by 4 bases, leaving a gap of 12 bases between them.